This TCR beta chain was observed in a study of blood T cell repertoires in COVID-19. Study-level information: Samples taken during acute and convalescent COVID-19 were collected in the United States, Italy and Spain.

Repertoires were generated with immunoSEQ multiplex PCR, while TCRdb's copy carries only in-frame clones and drops some. The table has about 120,000 clones, approximately 80% seen once. V lost 10 bases, J lost 4 bases, and 9 bases stayed unmatched. Germline-derived CDR1 and CDR2 are MDHEN and SYDVKM. The CDR3 loop spans 13 amino acids. The chain combines TRBV28 with TRBJ2-5, with 7 positions matching TRBD1. The receptor was derived from a woman older than 75 with acute or convalescent COVID-19. The specimen was peripheral blood. CDR3 in DNA: TGTGCCACCACCGTGGGACAGATAGAGACCCAGTACTTC. Its protein is CATTVGQIETQYF.